The clone carrying this T cell receptor (beta chain) was picked up one time. Trimming pared 0 bases from V and 4 bases from J, leaving 10 bases between. The CDR3 covers 15 residues. Per the germline V gene, CDR1 is MNHEY and CDR2 is SVGAGI. The assay was immunoSEQ multiplex PCR, and TCRdb's table has in-frame clones only and misses some. The sample contains approximately 200,000 clones, about 88% of which appear only once. These data come from a study of blood T cell repertoires in COVID-19. Study background: Donors in the United States, Italy and Spain gave samples during acute or convalescent COVID-19.

The clonotype originates from a woman aged 55-69 years with acute or convalescent COVID-19. The sequenced sample was peripheral blood. This chain joins TRBV6-5 and TRBJ1-3, with D unclear. CDR3 DNA sequence: TGTGCCAGCAGTTACTCTTCCAGAGGGGGAAACACCATATATTTT. Translating gives CASSYSSRGGNTIYF.